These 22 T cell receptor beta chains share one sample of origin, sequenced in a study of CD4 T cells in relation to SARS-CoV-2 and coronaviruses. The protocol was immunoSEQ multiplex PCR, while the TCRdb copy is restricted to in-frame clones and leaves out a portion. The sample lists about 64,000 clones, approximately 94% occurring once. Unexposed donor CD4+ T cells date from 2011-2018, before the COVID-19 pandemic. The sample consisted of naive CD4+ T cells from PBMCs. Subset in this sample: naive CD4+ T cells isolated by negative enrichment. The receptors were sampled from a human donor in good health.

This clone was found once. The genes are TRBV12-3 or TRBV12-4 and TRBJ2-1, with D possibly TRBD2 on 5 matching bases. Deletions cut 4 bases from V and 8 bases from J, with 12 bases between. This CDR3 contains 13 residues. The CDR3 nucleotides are TGTGCCAGCAGTTCTCCCAGCGGAGATGAGCAGTTCTTC. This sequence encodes CASSSPSGDEQFF.

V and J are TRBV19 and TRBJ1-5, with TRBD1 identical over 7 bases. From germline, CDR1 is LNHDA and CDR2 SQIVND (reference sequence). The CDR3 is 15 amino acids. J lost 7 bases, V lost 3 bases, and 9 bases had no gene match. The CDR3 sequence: CASSIRGGERQPQHF. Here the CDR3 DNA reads TGTGCCAGTAGTATTAGAGGGGGCGAGAGGCAGCCCCAGCATTTT.

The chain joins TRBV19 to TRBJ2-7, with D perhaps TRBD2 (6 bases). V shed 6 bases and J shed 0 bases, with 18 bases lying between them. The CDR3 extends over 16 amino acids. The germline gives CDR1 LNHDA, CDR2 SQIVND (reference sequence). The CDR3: CASSPAGGTGSYEQYF. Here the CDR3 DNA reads TGTGCCAGTAGCCCCGCCGGGGGTACGGGCTCCTACGAGCAGTACTTC. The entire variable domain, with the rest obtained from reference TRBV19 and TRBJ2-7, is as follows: DGGITQSPKYLFRKEGQNVTLSCEQNLNHDAMYWYRQDPGQGLRLIYYSQIVNDFQKGDIAEGYSVSREKKESFPLTVTSAQKNPTAFYLCASSPAGGTGSYEQYFGPGTRLTVT.

The CDR3 is CASSVGVLETQYF. CDR3 coding DNA: TGTGCCAGCAGCGTAGGGGTACTGGAGACCCAGTACTTC. The chain links TRBV9 to TRBJ2-5; D gene uncertain. Germline V gene data show CDR1 as SGDLS and CDR2 as YYNGEE. Trimming pared 0 bases from V and 5 bases from J, leaving 8 bases between. The CDR3 is 13 residues long.

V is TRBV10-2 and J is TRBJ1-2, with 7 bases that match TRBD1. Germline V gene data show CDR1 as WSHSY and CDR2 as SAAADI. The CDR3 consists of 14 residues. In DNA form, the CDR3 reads TGCGACATTCAGCCGGGACAGCCCAACTATGGCTACACCTTC. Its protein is CDIQPGQPNYGYTF.

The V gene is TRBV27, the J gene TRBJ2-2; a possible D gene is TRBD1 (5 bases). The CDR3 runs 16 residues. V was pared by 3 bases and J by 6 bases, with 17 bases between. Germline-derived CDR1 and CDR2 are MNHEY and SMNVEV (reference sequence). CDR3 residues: CASSFRASRTAGELFF. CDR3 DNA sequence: TGTGCCAGCAGTTTCAGGGCGTCTCGGACCGCCGGGGAGCTGTTTTTT.

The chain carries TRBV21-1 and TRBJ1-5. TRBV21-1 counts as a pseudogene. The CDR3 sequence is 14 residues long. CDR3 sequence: CASRLTQPQEPQHF. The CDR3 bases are TGTGCCAGCCGACTGACTCAACCCCAGGAGCCCCAGCATTTT.

In DNA, the CDR3 is TGTGCCACACGGGTAGCTAGCGGGAGTGGAACGCAGTATTTT. It yields the protein CATRVASGSGTQYF. The chain uses TRBV28 and TRBJ2-3; 10 bases agree with TRBD2. The V gene's germline CDR1 is MDHEN and CDR2 SYDVKM. Trimming cost V 10 bases and J 9 bases; bases outside gene matches: 13. The CDR3 consists of 14 residues.

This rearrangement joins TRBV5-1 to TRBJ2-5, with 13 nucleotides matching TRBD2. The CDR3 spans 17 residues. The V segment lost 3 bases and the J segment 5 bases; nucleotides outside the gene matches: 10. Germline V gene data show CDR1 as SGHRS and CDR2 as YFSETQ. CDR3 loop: CASSSAGTSGTMETQYF. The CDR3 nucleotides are TGCGCCAGCAGCTCAGCCGGGACTAGCGGGACCATGGAGACCCAGTACTTC.

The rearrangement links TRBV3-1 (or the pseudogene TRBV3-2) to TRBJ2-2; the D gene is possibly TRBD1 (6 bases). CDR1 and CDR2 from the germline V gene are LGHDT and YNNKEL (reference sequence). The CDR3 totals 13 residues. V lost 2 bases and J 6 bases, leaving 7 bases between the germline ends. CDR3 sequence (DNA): TGTGCCAGCAGCCAAACAGGGCCCGGGGAGCTGTTTTTT. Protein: CASSQTGPGELFF.

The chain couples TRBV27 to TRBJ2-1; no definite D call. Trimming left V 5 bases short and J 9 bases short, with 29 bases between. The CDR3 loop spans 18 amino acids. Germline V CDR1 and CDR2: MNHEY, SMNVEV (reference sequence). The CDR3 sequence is CASSPVGMLALIRPEQFF. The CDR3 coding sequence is TGTGCCAGCAGTCCCGTTGGTATGTTGGCCCTAATCCGCCCTGAGCAGTTCTTC.

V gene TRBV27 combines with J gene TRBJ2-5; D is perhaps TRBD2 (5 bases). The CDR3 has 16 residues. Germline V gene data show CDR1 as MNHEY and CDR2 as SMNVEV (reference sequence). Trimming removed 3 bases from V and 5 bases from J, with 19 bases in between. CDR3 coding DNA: TGTGCCAGCAGTTTCAGACTCGGCCCCACGGGGGAGACCCAGTACTTC. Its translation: CASSFRLGPTGETQYF.

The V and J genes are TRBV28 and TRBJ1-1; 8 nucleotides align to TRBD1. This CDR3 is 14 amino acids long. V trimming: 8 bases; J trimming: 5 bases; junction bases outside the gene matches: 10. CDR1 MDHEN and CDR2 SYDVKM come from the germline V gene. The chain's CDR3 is CASGTGGQGTEAFF. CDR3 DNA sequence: TGTGCCAGCGGTACTGGCGGACAGGGTACTGAAGCTTTCTTT.

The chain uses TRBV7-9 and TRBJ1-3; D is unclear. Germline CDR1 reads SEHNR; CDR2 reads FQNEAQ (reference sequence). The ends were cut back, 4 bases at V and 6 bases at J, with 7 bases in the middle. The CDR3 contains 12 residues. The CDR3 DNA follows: TGTGCCAGCAGCTCTTGGGAAAACACCATATATTTT. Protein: CASSSWENTIYF.

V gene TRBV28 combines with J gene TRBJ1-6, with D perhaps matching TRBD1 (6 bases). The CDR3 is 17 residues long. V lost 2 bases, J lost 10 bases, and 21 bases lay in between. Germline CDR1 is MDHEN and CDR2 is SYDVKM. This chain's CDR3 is CASSLNRPSGGRSPLHF. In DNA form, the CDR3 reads TGTGCCAGCAGTTTAAACCGGCCTTCCGGGGGCAGGTCACCCCTCCACTTT.

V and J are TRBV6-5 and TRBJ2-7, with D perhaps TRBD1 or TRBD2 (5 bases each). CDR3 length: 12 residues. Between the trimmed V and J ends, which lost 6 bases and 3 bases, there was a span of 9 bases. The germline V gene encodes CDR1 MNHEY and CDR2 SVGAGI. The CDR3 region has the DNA TGTGCCAGCAGCTCTGGGGGCTACGAGCAGTACTTC. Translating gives CASSSGGYEQYF.

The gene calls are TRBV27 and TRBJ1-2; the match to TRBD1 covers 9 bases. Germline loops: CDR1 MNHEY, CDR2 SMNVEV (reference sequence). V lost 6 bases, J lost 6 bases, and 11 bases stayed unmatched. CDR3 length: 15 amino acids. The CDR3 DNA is TGTGCCAGCAGCCGGGACAGGGTAAATGGGAATGGCTACACCTTC. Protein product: CASSRDRVNGNGYTF.

The CDR3 reads CASSLYGPPNQPQHF. For the CDR3, the DNA is TGTGCCAGCAGTTTATACGGGCCCCCCAATCAGCCCCAGCATTTT. The chain employs TRBV28 and TRBJ1-5; D call uncertain. The CDR3 is 15 residues long. Trimming left V 1 base short and J 3 bases short, with 10 bases between. Germline CDR1 MDHEN, CDR2 SYDVKM.

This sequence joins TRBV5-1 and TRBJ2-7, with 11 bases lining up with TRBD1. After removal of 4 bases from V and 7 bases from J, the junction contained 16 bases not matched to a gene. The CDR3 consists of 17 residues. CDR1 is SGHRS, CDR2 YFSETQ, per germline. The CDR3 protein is CASSPDGGGQGAGEQYF. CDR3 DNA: TGCGCCAGCAGCCCGGATGGGGGCGGACAGGGGGCGGGGGAGCAGTACTTC.

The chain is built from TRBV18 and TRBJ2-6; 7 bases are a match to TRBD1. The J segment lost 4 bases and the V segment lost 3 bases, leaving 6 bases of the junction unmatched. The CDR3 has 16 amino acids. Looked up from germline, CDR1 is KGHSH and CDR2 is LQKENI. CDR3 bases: TGTGCCAGCTCACCTCTACAGGGGAACGGGGCCAACGTCCTGACTTTC. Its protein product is CASSPLQGNGANVLTF.

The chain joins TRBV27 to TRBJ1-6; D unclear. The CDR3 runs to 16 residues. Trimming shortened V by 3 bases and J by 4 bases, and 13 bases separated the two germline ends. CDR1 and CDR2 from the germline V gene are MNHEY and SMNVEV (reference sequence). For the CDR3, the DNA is TGTGCCAGCAGTTTCGACGTCCGTAGTTATAATTCACCCCTCCACTTT. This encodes CASSFDVRSYNSPLHF.

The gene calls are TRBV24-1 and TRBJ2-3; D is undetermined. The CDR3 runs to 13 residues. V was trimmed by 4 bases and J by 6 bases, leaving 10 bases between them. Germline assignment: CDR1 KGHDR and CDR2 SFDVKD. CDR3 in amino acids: CATSENPPDTQYF. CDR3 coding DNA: TGTGCCACCAGTGAGAACCCGCCTGATACGCAGTATTTT.